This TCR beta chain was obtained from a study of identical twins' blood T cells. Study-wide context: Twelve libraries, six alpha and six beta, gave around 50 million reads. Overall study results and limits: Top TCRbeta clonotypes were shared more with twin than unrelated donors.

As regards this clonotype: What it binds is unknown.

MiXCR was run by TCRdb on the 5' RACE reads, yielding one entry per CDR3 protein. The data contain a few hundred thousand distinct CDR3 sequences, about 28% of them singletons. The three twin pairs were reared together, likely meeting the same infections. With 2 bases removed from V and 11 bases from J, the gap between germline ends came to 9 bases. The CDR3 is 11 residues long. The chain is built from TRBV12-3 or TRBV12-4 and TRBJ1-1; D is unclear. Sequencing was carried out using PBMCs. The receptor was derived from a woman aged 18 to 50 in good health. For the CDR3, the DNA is TGTGCCAGCAGTTTAACCCATAGGGCTTTCTTT. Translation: CASSLTHRAFF.